The sequence of this T cell receptor (beta chain) was determined in a study of cytomegalovirus exposure and HLA in healthy donors. PCR primers comprised 60 Vbeta and 13 Jbeta primers. Generated by immunoSEQ multiplex PCR, the TCRdb table keeps only in-frame clones and is missing some. The table has roughly 150,000 clones, around 75% seen once; the top ten hold 1.2%. General study results and limits: Cytomegalovirus status, reportedly, was diagnosed with high specificity and sensitivity by the classifier. Under in vitro conditions, a few CMV-associated chains were confirmed as specific for CMV antigens.

Remarks on this clone: The antigen is not known.

In germline, CDR1 is SGHNT, CDR2 YYREEE (reference sequence). Trimming at V came to 0 bases and at J to 2 bases, leaving 2 bases not matched to a gene. This CDR3 has 14 residues. The TCR comes from a female donor in good health and CMV-seronegative. The sample taken for sequencing was PBMCs. The V call is TRBV5-4, the J call TRBJ2-7; 7 bases line up with TRBD1. CDR3 coding DNA: TGTGCCAGCAGCTTGGGTCAGGGGGCCTACGAGCAGTACTTC. Its translation is CASSLGQGAYEQYF.